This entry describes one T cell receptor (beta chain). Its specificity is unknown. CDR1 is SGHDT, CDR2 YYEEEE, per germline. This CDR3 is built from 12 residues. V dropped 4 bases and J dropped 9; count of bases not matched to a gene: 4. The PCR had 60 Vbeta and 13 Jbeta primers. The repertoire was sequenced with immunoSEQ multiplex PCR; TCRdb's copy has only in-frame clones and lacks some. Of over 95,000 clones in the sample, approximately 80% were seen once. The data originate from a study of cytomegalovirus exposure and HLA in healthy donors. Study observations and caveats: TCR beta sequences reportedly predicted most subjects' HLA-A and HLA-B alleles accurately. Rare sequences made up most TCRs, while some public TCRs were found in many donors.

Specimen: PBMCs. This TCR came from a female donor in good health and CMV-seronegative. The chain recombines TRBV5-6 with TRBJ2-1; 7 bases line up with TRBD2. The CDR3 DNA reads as TGTGCCAGCAGCGAGGGCGGGGGTGAGCAGTTCTTC. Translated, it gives CASSEGGGEQFF.